Sequencing of this T cell receptor (beta chain) was carried out in a study of blood T cell repertoires in COVID-19. Study context: Donors in the United States, Italy and Spain gave samples during acute or convalescent COVID-19. T cells, B-cell-depleted T cells, or PBMCs provided the cDNA or gDNA that served as material.

Original data processing: Reference gene primers were amplified, and this amplification served to estimate nucleated cell counts. Sequenced by immunoSEQ multiplex PCR; TCRdb stores in-frame clones only, minus some. The D gene and trimming were derived from the DNA, and the V and J assignments and clone size from that table. The sample contains more than 200,000 clones, about 86% of which appear only once. V lost 8 bases to trimming and J lost 4 bases; unmatched junction nucleotides: 13. CDR1 is MNHEY and CDR2 is SMNVEV in the germline V gene (reference sequence). The length of the CDR3 is 17 residues.

This receptor was identified in a man aged 25 to 40 with active or convalescent COVID-19. Sequenced sample: peripheral blood. The V gene is TRBV27, the J gene TRBJ1-3; TRBD1 agrees at 11 bases. CDR3 in amino acids: CASGVFRDRGFGNTIYF. The DNA for the CDR3 is TGTGCCAGCGGGGTCTTTAGGGACAGGGGGTTCGGAAACACCATATATTTT.